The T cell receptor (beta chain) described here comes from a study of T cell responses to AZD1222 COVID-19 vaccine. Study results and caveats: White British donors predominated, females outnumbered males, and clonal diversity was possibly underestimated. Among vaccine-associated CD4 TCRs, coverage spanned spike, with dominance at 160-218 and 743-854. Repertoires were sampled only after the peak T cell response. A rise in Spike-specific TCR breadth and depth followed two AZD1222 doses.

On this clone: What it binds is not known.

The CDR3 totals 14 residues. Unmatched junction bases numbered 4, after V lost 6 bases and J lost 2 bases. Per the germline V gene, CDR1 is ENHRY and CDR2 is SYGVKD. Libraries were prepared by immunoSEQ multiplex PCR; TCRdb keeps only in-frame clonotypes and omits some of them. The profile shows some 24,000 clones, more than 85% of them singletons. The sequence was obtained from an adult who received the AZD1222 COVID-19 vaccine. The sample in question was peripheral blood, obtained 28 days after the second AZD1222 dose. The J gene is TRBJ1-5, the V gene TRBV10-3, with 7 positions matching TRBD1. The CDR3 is CAISRGSGNQPQHF. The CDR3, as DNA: TGTGCCATCAGCAGGGGGAGCGGCAATCAGCCCCAGCATTTT.